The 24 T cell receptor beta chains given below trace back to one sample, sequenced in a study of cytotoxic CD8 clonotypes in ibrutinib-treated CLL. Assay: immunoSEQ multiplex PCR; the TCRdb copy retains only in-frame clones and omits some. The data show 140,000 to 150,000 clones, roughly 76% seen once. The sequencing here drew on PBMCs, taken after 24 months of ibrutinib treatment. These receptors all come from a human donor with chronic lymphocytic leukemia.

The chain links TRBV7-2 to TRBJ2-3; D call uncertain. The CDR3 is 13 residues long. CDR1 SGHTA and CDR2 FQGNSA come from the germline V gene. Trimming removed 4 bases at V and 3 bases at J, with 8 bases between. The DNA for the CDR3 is TGTGCCAGCAGCTCGGACGTTACAGATACGCAGTATTTT. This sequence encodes CASSSDVTDTQYF.

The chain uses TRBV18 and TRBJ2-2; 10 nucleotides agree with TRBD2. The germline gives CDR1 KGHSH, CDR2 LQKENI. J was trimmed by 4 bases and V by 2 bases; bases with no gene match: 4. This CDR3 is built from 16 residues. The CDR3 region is CASSPGLAGVTGELFF. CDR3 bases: TGTGCCAGCTCACCAGGGCTAGCGGGAGTCACCGGGGAGCTGTTTTTT.

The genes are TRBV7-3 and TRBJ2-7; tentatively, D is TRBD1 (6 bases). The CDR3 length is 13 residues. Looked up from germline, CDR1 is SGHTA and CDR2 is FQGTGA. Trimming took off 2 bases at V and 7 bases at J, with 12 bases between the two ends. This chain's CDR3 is CASSLGGPGEQYF. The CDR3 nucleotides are TGTGCCAGCAGCTTAGGGGGCCCGGGGGAGCAGTACTTC.

The CDR3 here is CASSLEGAVVLPGRSGNTIYF. The CDR3 DNA follows: TGCGCCAGCAGCTTGGAGGGCGCAGTGGTCCTCCCGGGGCGCTCTGGAAACACCATATATTTT. The chain links TRBV5-1 to TRBJ1-3; the D gene is possibly TRBD1 (5 bases). The CDR3 runs to 21 residues. V lost 0 bases, J lost 0 bases, and 25 bases lay in between. Germline assignment: CDR1 SGHRS and CDR2 YFSETQ.

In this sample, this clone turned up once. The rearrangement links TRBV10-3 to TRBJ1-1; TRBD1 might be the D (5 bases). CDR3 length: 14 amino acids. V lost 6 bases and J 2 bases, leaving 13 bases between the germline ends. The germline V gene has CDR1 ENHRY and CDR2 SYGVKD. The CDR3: CAIRGGDGNTEAFF. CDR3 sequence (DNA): TGTGCCATCAGGGGGGGGGACGGCAACACTGAAGCTTTCTTT.

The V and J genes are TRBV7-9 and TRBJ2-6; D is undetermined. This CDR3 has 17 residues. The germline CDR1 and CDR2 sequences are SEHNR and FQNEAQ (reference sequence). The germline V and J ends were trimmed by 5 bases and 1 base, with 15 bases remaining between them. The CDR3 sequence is CASSDTRTASGANVLTF. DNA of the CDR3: TGTGCCAGCAGCGATACCCGGACGGCATCTGGGGCCAACGTCCTGACTTTC.

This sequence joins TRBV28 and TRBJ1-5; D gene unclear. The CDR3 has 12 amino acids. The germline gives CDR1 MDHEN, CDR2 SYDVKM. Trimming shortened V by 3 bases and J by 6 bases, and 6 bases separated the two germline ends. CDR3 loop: CASSFQVQPQHF. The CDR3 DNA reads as TGTGCCAGCAGTTTTCAGGTTCAGCCCCAGCATTTT.

CDR3 DNA: TGTGCCAGCAGGGCCCCAGGGGGCGGGGAGCAGTTCTTC. This codes for CASRAPGGGEQFF. The gene calls are TRBV2 and TRBJ2-1; TRBD1 matches at 8 bases. The germline CDR1 and CDR2 sequences are SNHLY and FYNNEI. The trim removed 6 bases at V and 10 bases at J, leaving 8 bases unmatched. The CDR3 runs 13 residues. The variable domain in full, completed from reference TRBV2 and TRBJ2-1, reads EPEVTQTPSHQVTQMGQEVILRCVPISNHLYFYWYRQILGQKVEFLVSFYNNEISEKSEIFDDQFSVERPDGSNFTLKIRSTKLEDSAMYFCASRAPGGGEQFFGPGTRLTVL.

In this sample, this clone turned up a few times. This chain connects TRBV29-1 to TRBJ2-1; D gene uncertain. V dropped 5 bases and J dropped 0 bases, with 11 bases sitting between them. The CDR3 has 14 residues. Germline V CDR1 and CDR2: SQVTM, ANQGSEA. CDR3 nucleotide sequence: TGCAGCGTTCGGCCCCAAAGCTCCTACAATGAGCAGTTCTTC. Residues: CSVRPQSSYNEQFF.

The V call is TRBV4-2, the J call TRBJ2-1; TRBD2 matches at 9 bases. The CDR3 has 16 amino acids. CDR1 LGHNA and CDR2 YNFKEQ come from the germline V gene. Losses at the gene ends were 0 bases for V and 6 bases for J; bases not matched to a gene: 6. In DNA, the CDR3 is TGTGCCAGCAGCCAAGAAGGGCTAGCGGGACTCAATGAGCAGTTCTTC. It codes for CASSQEGLAGLNEQFF.

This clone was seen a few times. CDR3 sequence reads: CASSEGRQYF. For the CDR3, the DNA is TGTGCCAGCAGTGAGGGCCGGCAGTACTTC. V usage is TRBV2 and J usage is TRBJ2-7; D remains unclear. The CDR3 covers 10 residues. Germline CDR1 is SNHLY and CDR2 is FYNNEI. The V end lost 3 bases, the J end lost 9 bases, and 6 bases lay between the germline ends. Looking up the rest from reference TRBV2 and TRBJ2-7 gives the full variable domain: EPEVTQTPSHQVTQMGQEVILRCVPISNHLYFYWYRQILGQKVEFLVSFYNNEISEKSEIFDDQFSVERPDGSNFTLKIRSTKLEDSAMYFCASSEGRQYFGPGTRLTVT.

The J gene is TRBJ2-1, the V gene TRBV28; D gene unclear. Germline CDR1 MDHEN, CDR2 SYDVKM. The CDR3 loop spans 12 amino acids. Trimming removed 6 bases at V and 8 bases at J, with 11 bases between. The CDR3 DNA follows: TGTGCCAGCAGGGAAGTGGTCCATGAGCAGTTCTTC. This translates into CASREVVHEQFF.

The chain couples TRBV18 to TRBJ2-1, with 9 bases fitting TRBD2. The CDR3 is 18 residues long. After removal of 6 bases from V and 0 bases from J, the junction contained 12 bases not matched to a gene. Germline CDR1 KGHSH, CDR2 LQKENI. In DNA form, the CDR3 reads TGTGCCAGCTCTTGGACTAGCGTCAGGGGGAGCTCCTACAATGAGCAGTTCTTC. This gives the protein CASSWTSVRGSSYNEQFF.

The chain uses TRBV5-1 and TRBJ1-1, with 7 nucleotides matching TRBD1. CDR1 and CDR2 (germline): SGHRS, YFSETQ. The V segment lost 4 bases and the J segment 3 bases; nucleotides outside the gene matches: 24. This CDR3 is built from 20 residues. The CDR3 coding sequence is TGCGCCAGCAGCCCCCAGTTTCGGCGCCCGTCAGGGGGTCGTGACACTGAAGCTTTCTTT. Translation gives CASSPQFRRPSGGRDTEAFF.

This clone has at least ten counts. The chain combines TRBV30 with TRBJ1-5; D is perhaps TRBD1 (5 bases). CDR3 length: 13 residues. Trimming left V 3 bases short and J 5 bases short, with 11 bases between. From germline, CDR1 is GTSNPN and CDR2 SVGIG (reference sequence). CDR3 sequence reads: CAWSSGGDQPQHF. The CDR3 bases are TGTGCCTGGAGCTCCGGGGGAGATCAGCCCCAGCATTTT.

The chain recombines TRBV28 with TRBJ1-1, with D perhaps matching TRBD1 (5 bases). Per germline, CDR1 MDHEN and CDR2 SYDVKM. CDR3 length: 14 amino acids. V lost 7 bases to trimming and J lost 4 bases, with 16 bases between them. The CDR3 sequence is CASTVAGTITEAFF. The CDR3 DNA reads TGTGCCAGCACGGTGGCGGGGACCATCACTGAAGCTTTCTTT. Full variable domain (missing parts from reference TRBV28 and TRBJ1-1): DVKVTQSSRYLVKRTGEKVFLECVQDMDHENMFWYRQDPGLGLRLIYFSYDVKMKEKGDIPEGYSVSREKKERFSLILESASTNQTSMYLCASTVAGTITEAFFGQGTRLTVV.

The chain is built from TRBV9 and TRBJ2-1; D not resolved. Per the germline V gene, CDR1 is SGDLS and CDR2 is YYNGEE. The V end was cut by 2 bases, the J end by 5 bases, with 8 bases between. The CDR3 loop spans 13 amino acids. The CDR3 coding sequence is TGTGCCAGCAGCGTTGGGCGGAACAATGAGCAGTTCTTC. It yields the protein CASSVGRNNEQFF.

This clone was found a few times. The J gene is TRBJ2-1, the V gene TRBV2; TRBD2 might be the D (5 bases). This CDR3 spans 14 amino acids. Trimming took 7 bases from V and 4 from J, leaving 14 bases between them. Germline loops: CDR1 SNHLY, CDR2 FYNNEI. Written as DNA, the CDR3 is TGTGCCAGCACCGGGGATCCCTTGTACAATGAGCAGTTCTTC. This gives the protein CASTGDPLYNEQFF.

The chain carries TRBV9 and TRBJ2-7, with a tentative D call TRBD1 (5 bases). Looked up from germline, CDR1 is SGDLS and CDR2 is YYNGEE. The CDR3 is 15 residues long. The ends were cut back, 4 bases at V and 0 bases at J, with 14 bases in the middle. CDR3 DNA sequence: TGTGCCAGCAGCCCTCGACAGATGAGCTCCTACGAGCAGTACTTC. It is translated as CASSPRQMSSYEQYF.

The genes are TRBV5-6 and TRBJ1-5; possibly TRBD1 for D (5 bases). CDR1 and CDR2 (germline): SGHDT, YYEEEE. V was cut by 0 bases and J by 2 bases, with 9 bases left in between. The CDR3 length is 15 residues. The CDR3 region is CASSLGRVGNQPQHF. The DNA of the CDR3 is TGTGCCAGCAGCTTGGGCAGGGTGGGCAATCAGCCCCAGCATTTT.

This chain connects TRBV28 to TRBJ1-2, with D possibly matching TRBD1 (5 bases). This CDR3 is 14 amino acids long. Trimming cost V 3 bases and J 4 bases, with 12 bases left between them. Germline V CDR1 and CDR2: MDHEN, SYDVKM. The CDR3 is CASSLGVLTYGYTF. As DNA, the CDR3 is TGTGCCAGCAGTTTGGGGGTTTTAACCTATGGCTACACCTTC.

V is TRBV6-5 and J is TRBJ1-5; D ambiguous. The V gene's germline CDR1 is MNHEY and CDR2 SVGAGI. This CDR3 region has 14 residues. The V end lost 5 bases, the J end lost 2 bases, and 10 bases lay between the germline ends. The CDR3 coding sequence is TGTGCCAGCAGTCGGGCGGTTGGCAATCAGCCCCAGCATTTT. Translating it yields CASSRAVGNQPQHF.

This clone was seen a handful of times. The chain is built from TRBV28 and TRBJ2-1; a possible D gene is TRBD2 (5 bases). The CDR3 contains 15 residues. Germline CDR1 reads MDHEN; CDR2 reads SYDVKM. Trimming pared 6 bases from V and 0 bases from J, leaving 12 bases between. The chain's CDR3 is CASSPGSRSYNEQFF. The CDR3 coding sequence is TGTGCCAGCAGCCCGGGGTCTCGCTCCTACAATGAGCAGTTCTTC.

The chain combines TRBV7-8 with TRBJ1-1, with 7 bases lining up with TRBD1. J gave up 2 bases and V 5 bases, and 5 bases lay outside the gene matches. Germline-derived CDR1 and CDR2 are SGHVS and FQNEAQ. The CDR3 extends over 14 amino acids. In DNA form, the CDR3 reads TGTGCCAGCAGCGGAGGGACAGCCAACACTGAAGCTTTCTTT. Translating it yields CASSGGTANTEAFF.